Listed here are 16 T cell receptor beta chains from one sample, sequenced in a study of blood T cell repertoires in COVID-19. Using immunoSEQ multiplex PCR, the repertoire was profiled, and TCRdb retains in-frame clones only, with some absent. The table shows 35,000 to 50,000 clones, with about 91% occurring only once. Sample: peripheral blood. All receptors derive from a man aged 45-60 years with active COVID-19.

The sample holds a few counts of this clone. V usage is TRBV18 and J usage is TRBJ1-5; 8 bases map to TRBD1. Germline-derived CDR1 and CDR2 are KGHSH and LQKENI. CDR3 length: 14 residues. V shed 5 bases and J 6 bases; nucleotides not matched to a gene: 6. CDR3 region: CASSKQGESQPQHF. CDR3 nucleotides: TGTGCCAGCTCAAAACAGGGGGAGAGTCAGCCCCAGCATTTT.

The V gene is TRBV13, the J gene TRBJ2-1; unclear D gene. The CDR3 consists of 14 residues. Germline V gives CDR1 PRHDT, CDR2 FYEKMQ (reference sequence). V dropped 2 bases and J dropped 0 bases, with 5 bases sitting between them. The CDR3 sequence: CASSLLVSYNEQFF. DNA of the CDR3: TGTGCCAGCAGCTTACTAGTCTCCTACAATGAGCAGTTCTTC.

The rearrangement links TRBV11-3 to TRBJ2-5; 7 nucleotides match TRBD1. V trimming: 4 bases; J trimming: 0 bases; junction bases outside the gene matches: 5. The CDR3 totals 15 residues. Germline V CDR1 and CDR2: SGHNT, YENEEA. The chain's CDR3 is CASSSGTVNQETQYF. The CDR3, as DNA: TGTGCCAGCAGCTCCGGGACAGTGAACCAAGAGACCCAGTACTTC.

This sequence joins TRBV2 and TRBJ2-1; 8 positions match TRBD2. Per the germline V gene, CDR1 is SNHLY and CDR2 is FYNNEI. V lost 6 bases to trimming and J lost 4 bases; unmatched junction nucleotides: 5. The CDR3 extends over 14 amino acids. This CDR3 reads CASRRTSLYNEQFF. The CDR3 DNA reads TGTGCCAGCAGGAGGACTAGCTTGTACAATGAGCAGTTCTTC.

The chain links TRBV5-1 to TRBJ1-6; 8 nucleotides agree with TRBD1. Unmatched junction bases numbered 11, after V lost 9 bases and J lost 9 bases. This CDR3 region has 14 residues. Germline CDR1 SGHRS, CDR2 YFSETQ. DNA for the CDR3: TGCGCCACCACGCCCGGGACAGGCGGTTCACCCCTCCACTTT. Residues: CATTPGTGGSPLHF.

The CDR3 here is CASSLLSLVASGRNSEQYF. In nucleotides, the CDR3 is TGTGCCAGCAGCTTATTAAGCCTAGTCGCTAGCGGGAGAAATTCCGAGCAGTACTTC. This chain connects TRBV7-2 to TRBJ2-7; 10 nucleotides agree with TRBD2. This CDR3 has 19 amino acids. The germline V gene has CDR1 SGHTA and CDR2 FQGNSA. V shed 2 bases and J 6 bases; nucleotides not matched to a gene: 19.

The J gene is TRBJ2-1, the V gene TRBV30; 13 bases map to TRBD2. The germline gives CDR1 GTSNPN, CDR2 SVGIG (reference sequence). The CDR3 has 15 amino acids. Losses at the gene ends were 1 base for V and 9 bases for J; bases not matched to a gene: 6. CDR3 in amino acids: CAWSGLLAGGGEQFF. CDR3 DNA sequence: TGTGCCTGGAGTGGGTTACTAGCGGGAGGGGGTGAGCAGTTCTTC. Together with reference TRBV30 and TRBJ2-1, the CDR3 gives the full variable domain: SQTIHQWPATLVQPVGSPLSLECTVEGTSNPNLYWYRQAAGRGLQLLFYSVGIGQISSEVPQNLSASRPQDRQFILSSKKLLLSDSGFYLCAWSGLLAGGGEQFFGPGTRLTVL.

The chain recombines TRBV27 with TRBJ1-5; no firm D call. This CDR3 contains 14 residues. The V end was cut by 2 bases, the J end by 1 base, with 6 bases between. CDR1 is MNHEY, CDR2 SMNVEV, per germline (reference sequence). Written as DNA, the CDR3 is TGTGCCAGCAGTTTAGAACAAAGCAATCAGCCCCAGCATTTT. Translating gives CASSLEQSNQPQHF.

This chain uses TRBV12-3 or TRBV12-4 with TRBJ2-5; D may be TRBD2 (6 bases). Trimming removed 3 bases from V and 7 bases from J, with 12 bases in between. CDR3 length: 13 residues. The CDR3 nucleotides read TGTGCCAGCAGTTTCGGGGAGGACGGGACCCAGTACTTC. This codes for CASSFGEDGTQYF.

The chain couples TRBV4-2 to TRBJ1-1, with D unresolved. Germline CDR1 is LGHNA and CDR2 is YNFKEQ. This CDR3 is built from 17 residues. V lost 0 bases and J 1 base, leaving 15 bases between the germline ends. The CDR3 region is CASSQDIIERGNTEAFF. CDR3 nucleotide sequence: TGTGCCAGCAGCCAAGATATAATAGAACGGGGGAACACTGAAGCTTTCTTT.

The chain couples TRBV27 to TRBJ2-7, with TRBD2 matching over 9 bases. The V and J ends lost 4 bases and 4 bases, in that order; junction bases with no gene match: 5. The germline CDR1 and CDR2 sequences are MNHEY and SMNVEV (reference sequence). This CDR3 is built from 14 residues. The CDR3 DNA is TGTGCCAGCAGTTCTAGCGGGATCGTGTACGAGCAGTACTTC. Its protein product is CASSSSGIVYEQYF.

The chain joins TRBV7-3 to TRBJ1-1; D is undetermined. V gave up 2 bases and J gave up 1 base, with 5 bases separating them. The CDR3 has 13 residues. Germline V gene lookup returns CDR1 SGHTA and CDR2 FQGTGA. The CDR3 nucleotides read TGTGCCAGCAGCTTACGTAAGAACACTGAAGCTTTCTTT. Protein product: CASSLRKNTEAFF.

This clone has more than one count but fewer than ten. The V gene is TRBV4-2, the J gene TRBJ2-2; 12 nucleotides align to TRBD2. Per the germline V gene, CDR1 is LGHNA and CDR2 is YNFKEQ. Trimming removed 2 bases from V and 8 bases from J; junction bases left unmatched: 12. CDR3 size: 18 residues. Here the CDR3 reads CASSQRGASGRAGGELFF. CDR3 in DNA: TGTGCCAGCAGCCAACGCGGGGCTAGCGGGAGGGCCGGTGGGGAGCTGTTTTTT.

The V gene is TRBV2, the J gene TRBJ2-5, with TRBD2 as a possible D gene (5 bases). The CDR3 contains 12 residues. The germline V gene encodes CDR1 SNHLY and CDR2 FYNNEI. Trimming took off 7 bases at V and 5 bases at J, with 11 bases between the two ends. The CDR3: CASTGVAETQYF. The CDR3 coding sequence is TGTGCCAGCACCGGGGTGGCGGAGACCCAGTACTTC.

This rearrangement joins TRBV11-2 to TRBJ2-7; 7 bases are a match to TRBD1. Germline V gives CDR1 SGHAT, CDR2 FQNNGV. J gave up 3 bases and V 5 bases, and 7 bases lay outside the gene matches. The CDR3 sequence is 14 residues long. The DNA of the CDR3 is TGTGCCAGCAGCCCCGGACAGGTATTCTACGAGCAGTACTTC. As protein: CASSPGQVFYEQYF. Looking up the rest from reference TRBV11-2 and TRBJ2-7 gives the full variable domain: EAGVAQSPRYKIIEKRQSVAFWCNPISGHATLYWYQQILGQGPKLLIQFQNNGVVDDSQLPKDRFSAERLKGVDSTLKIQPAKLEDSAVYLCASSPGQVFYEQYFGPGTRLTVT.

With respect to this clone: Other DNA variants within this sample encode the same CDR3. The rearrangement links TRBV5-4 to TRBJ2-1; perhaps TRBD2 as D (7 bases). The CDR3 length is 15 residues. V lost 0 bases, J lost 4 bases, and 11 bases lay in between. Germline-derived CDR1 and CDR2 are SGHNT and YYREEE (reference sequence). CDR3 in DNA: TGTGCCAGCAGCTTGGATAGGGGGGGGTACAATGAGCAGTTCTTC. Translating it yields CASSLDRGGYNEQFF.